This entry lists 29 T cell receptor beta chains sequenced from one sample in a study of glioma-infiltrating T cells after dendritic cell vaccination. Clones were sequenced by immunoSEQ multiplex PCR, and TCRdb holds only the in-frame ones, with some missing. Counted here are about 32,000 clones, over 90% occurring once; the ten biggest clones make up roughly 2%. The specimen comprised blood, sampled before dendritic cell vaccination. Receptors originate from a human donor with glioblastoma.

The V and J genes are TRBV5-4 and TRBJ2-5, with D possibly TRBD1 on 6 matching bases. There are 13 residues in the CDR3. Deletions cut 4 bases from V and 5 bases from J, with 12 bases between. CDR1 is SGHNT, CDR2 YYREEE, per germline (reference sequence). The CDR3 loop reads CASSNTGSETQYF. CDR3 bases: TGTGCCAGCAGCAATACAGGGTCGGAGACCCAGTACTTC.

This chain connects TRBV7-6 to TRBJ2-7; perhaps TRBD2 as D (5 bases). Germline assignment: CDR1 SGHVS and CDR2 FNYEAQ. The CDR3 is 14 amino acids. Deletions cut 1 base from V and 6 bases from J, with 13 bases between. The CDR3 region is CASSLVAIASEQYF. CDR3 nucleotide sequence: TGTGCCAGCAGCTTAGTGGCCATAGCGAGCGAGCAGTACTTC.

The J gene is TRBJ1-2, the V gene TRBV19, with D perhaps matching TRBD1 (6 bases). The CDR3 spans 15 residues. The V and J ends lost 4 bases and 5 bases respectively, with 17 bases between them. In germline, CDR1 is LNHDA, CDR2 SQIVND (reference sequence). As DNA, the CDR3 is TGTGCCAGTAGTAACCGGGACATTGGGTTATATGGCTACACCTTC. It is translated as CASSNRDIGLYGYTF.

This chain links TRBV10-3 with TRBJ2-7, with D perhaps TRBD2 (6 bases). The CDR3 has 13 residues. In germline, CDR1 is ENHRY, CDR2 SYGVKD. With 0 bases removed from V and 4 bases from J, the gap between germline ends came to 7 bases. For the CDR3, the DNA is TGTGCCATCAGTGAGTCGGGAGGATACGAGCAGTACTTC. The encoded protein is CAISESGGYEQYF.

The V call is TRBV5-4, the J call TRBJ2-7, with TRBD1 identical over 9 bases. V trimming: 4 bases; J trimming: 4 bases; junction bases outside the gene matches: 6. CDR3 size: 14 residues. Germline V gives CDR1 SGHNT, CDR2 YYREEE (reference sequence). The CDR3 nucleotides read TGTGCCAGCAGCCGGACAGGGGAAGGGTACGAGCAGTACTTC. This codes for CASSRTGEGYEQYF.

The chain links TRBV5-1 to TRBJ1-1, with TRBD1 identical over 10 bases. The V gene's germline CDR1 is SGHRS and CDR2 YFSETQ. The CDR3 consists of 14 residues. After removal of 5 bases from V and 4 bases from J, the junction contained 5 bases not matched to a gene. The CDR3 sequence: CASRRQGAITEAFF. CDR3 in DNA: TGCGCCAGCAGGCGACAGGGGGCGATCACTGAAGCTTTCTTT.

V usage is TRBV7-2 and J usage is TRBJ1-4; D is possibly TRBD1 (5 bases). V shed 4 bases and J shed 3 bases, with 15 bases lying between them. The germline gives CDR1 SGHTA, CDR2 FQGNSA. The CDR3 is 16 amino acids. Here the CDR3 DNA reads TGTGCCAGCAGCTCATCGTACAGGTCCTCTAATGAAAAACTGTTTTTT. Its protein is CASSSSYRSSNEKLFF.

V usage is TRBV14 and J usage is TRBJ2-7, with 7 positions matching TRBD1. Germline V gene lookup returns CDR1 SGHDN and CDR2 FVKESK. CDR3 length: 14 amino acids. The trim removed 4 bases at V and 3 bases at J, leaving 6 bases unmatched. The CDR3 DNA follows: TGTGCCAGCAGCCCTCCCCCAGGGGGCTACGAGCAGTACTTC. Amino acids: CASSPPPGGYEQYF. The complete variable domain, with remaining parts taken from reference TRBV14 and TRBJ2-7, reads EAGVTQFPSHSVIEKGQTVTLRCDPISGHDNLYWYRRVMGKEIKFLLHFVKESKQDESGMPNNRFLAERTGGTYSTLKVQPAELEDSGVYFCASSPPPGGYEQYFGPGTRLTVT.

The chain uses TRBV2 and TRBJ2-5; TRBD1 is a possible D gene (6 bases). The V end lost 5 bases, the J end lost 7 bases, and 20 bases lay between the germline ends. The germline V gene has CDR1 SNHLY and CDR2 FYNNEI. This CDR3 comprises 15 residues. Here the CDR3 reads CASSPAGGPRGTQYF. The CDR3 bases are TGTGCCAGCAGTCCAGCTGGGGGCCCACGAGGGACCCAGTACTTC.

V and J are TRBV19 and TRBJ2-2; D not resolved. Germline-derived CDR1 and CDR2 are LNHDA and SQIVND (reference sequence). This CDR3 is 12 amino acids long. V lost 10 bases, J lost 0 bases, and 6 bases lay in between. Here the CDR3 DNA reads TGTGCCACCTCCCCGAACACCGGGGAGCTGTTTTTT. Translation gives CATSPNTGELFF.

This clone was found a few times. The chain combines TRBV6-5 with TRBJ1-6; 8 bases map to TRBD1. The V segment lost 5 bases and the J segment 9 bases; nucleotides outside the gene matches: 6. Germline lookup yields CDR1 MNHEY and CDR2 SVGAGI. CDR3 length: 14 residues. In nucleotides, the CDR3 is TGTGCCAGCAGTAACGACAGGGGTGGTTCACCCCTCCACTTT. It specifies CASSNDRGGSPLHF.

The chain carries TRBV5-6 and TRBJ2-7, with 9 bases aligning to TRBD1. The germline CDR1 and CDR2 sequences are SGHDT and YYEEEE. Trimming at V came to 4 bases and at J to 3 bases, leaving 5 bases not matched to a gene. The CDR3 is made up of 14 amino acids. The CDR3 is CASSLGQGIYEQYF. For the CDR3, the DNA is TGTGCCAGCAGCCTGGGACAGGGTATCTACGAGCAGTACTTC.

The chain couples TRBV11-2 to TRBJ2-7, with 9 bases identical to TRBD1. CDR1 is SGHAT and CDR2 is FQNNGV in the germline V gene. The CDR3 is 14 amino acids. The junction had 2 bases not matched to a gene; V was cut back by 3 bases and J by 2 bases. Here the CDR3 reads CASSFGTGTYEQYF. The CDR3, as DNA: TGTGCCAGCAGCTTCGGGACAGGGACCTACGAGCAGTACTTC.

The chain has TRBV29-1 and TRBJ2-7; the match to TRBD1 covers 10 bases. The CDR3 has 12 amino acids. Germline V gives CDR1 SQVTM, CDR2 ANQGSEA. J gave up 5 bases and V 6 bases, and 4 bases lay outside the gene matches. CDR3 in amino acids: CSVTGQGHEQYF. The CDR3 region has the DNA TGCAGCGTCACGGGACAGGGGCACGAGCAGTACTTC.

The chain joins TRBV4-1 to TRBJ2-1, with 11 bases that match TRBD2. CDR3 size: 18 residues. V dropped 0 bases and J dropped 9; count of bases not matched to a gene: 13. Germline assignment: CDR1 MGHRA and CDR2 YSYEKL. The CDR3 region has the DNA TGCGCCAGCAGCCAAGATCGCGGTAGCGGGGGGGCCCTGGGTGAGCAGTTCTTC. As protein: CASSQDRGSGGALGEQFF.

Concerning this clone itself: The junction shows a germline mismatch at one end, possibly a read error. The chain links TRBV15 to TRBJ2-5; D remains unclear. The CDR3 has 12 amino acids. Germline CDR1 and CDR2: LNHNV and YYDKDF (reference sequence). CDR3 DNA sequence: TGTGCCACCAGCAGAGCGAATTCACAGCTGGACTTC. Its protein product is CATSRANSQLDF.

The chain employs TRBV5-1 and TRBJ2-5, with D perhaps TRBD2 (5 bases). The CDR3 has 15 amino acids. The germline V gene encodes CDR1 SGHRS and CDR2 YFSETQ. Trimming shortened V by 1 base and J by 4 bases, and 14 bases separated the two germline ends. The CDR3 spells CASSLLGPGGETQYF. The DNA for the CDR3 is TGCGCCAGCAGCTTGTTAGGACCCGGAGGAGAGACCCAGTACTTC.

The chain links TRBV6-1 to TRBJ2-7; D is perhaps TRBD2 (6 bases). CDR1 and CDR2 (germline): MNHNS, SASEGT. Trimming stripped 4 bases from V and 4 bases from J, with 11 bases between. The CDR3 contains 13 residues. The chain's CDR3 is CASSGLGFYEQYF. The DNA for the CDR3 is TGTGCCAGCAGTGGACTAGGGTTTTACGAGCAGTACTTC.

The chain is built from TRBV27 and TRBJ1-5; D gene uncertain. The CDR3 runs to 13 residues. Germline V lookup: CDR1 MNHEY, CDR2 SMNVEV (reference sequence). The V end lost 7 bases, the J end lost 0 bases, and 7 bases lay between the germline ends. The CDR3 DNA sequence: TGTGCCAGCAAAGCCTTTAGCAATCAGCCCCAGCATTTT. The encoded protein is CASKAFSNQPQHF.

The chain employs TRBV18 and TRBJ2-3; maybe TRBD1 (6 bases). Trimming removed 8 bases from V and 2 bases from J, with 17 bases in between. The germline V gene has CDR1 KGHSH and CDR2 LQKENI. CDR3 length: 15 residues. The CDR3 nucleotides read TGTGCCAGCCGTGACCTTGGGGGCTACACAGATACGCAGTATTTT. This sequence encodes CASRDLGGYTDTQYF.

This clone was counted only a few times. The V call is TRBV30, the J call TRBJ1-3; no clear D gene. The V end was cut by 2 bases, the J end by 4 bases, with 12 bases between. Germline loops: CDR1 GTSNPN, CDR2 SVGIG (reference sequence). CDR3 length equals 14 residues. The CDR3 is CAWSRGSEGNTIYF. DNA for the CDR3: TGTGCCTGGAGTCGGGGATCGGAGGGAAACACCATATATTTT.

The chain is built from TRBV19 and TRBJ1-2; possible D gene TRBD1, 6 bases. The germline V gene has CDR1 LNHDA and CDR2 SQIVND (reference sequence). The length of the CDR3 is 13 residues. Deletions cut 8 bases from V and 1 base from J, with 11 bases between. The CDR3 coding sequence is TGTGCCAGTTCCCCGGACAGTAACTATGGCTACACCTTC. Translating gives CASSPDSNYGYTF.

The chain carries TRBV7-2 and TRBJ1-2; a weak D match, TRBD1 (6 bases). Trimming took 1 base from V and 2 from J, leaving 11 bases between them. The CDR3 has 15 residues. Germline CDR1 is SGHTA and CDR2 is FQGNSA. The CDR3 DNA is TGTGCCAGCAGCTTAGTGGGGGCAGTAAACTATGGCTACACCTTC. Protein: CASSLVGAVNYGYTF.

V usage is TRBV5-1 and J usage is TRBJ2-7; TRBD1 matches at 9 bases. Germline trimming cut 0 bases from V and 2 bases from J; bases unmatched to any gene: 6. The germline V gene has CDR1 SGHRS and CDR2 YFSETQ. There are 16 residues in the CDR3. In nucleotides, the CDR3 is TGCGCCAGCAGCTTGGCGTCCGGGACAGGGACCTACGAGCAGTACTTC. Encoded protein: CASSLASGTGTYEQYF. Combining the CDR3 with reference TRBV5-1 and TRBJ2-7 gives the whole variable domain KAGVTQTPRYLIKTRGQQVTLSCSPISGHRSVSWYQQTPGQGLQFLFEYFSETQRNKGNFPGRFSGRQFSNSRSEMNVSTLELGDSALYLCASSLASGTGTYEQYFGPGTRLTVT.

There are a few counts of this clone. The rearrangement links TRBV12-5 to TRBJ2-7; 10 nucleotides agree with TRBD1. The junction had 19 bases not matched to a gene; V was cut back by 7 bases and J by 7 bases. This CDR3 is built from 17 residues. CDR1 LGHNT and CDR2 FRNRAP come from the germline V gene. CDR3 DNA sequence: TGTGCTAGTGCCAACCCCCGAGGTCGGACAGGGGGGACGGAGCAGTACTTC. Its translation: CASANPRGRTGGTEQYF.

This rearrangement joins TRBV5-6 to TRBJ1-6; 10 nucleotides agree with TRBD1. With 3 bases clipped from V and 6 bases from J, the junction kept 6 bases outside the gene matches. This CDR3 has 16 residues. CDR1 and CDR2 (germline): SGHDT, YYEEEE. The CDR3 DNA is TGTGCCAGCAGCTGGATGGGGGACAGGGGTAATTCACCCCTCCACTTT. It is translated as CASSWMGDRGNSPLHF. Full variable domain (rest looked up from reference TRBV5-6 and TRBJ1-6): DAGVTQSPTHLIKTRGQQVTLRCSPKSGHDTVSWYQQALGQGPQFIFQYYEEEERQRGNFPDRFSGHQFPNYSSELNVNALLLGDSALYLCASSWMGDRGNSPLHFGNGTRLTVT.

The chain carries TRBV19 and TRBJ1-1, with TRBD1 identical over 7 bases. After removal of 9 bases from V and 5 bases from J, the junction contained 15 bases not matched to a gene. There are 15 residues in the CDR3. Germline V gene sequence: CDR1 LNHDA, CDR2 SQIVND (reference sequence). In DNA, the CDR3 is TGTGCCAGCGAGACAGGGACCCGGCTTAAGACTGAAGCTTTCTTT. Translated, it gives CASETGTRLKTEAFF. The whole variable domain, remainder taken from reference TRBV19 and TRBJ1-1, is DGGITQSPKYLFRKEGQNVTLSCEQNLNHDAMYWYRQDPGQGLRLIYYSQIVNDFQKGDIAEGYSVSREKKESFPLTVTSAQKNPTAFYLCASETGTRLKTEAFFGQGTRLTVV.

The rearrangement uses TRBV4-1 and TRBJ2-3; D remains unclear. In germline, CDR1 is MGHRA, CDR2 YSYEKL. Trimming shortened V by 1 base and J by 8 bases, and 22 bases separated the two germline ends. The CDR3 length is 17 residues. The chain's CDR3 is CASSQGVRPTPESTQYF. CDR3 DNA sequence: TGCGCCAGCAGCCAAGGCGTGCGGCCCACCCCGGAATCTACGCAGTATTTT.

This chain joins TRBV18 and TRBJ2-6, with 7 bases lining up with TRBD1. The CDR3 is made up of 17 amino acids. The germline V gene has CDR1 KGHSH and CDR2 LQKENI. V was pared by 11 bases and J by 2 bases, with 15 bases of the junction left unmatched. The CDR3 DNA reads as TGTGCCGGAAGCTTGACAGGGATACAGACTGGGGCCAACGTCCTGACTTTC. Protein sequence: CAGSLTGIQTGANVLTF.